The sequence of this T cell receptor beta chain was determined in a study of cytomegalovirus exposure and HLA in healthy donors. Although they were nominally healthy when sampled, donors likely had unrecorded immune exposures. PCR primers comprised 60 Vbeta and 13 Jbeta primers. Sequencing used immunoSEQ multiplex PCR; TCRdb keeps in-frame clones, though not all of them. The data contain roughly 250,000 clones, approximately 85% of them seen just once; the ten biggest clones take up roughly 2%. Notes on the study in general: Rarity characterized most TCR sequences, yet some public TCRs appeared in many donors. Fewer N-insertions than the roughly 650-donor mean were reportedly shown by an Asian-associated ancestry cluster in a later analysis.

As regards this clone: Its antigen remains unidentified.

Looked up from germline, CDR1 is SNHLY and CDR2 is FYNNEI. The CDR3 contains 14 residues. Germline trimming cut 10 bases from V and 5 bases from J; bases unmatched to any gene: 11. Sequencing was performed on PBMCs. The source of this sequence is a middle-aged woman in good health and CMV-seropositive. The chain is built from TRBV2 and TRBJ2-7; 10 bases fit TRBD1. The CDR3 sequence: CAITPGQGYNEQYF. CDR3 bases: TGTGCCATCACACCGGGACAGGGGTACAACGAGCAGTACTTC.